The 29 T cell receptor beta chains reported below all come from one sample, sequenced in a study of OX40 agonist ivuxolimab in advanced cancers. Assay: immunoSEQ multiplex PCR; the TCRdb copy retains only in-frame clones and omits some. The table lists tens of thousands of clones, 65% to 85% of them singletons. Sequencing was performed on CD4+ or CD8+ T cells sorted from blood, taken in a trial of the OX40 agonist ivuxolimab. Receptor source: an adult with an advanced solid tumor such as melanoma, head and neck, liver or kidney cancer.

This chain links TRBV6-1 with TRBJ1-5, with 7 bases identical to TRBD1. This CDR3 contains 15 residues. Germline V gene data show CDR1 as MNHNS and CDR2 as SASEGT. The trim removed 11 bases at V and 0 bases at J, leaving 10 bases unmatched. Written as DNA, the CDR3 is TGTGCCTGCCGGGACAGCCTCTATAGCAATCAGCCCCAGCATTTT. Translated: CACRDSLYSNQPQHF.

This clone showed up just a few times. The chain has TRBV7-8 and TRBJ1-4; D is perhaps TRBD1 (6 bases). Deletions cut 5 bases from V and 3 bases from J, with 13 bases between. The CDR3 is 15 amino acids. Germline CDR1 SGHVS, CDR2 FQNEAQ. As DNA, the CDR3 is TGTGCCAGCAGCCCTCGGACAGCTTCTAATGAAAAACTGTTTTTT. It is translated as CASSPRTASNEKLFF.

The chain joins TRBV18 to TRBJ1-5; 8 bases are shared with TRBD1. Trimming at V came to 3 bases and at J to 4 bases, leaving 8 bases not matched to a gene. Germline V gene lookup returns CDR1 KGHSH and CDR2 LQKENI. CDR3 length equals 16 residues. For the CDR3, the DNA is TGTGCCAGCTCACCCACAGGGGGGTCATCAAATCAGCCCCAGCATTTT. Protein sequence: CASSPTGGSSNQPQHF.

The chain recombines TRBV5-1 with TRBJ1-6, with 7 bases aligning to TRBD1. J gave up 6 bases and V 5 bases, and 14 bases lay outside the gene matches. Germline values: CDR1 SGHRS, CDR2 YFSETQ. The CDR3 spans 17 residues. The CDR3 protein is CASSPGSGGQSNSPLHF. The CDR3 DNA reads as TGCGCCAGCAGTCCGGGGTCAGGGGGACAGTCTAATTCACCCCTCCACTTT.

The rearrangement links TRBV15 to TRBJ1-2; TRBD1 might be the D (6 bases). Trimming took off 0 bases at V and 0 bases at J, with 11 bases between the two ends. Germline values: CDR1 LNHNV, CDR2 YYDKDF (reference sequence). The CDR3 runs 16 residues. CDR3 in DNA: TGTGCCACCAGCAGAGATGGGGCAGGGGCTAACTATGGCTACACCTTC. Its protein product is CATSRDGAGANYGYTF.

This clone was recorded only once. The J gene is TRBJ1-2, the V gene TRBV15; D may be TRBD1 (5 bases). CDR1 and CDR2 (germline): LNHNV, YYDKDF (reference sequence). The V and J ends lost 1 base and 6 bases respectively, with 15 bases between them. The CDR3 totals 15 residues. The CDR3 DNA reads as TGTGCCACCAGCAGAGGGGGCCTGACTGGGCATGGCTACACCTTC. It specifies CATSRGGLTGHGYTF.

A few counts support this clone. This sequence joins TRBV14 and TRBJ1-3; D remains ambiguous. Germline values: CDR1 SGHDN, CDR2 FVKESK. Trimming left V 1 base short and J 0 bases short, with 4 bases between. The CDR3 is 14 residues long. The CDR3 nucleotides are TGTGCCAGCAGCCAAGCCCTCTCTGGAAACACCATATATTTT. The encoded protein is CASSQALSGNTIYF.

In nucleotides, the CDR3 is TGTGCCAGTAGTATCCAACCGACCTACGAGCAGTACTTC. Translation: CASSIQPTYEQYF. The chain has TRBV19 and TRBJ2-7, with D unclear. CDR3 size: 13 residues. CDR1 is LNHDA and CDR2 is SQIVND in the germline V gene (reference sequence). V was pared by 3 bases and J by 2 bases, with 8 bases between.

The V call is TRBV28, the J call TRBJ1-5; D is ambiguous. The CDR3 is 14 amino acids. Trimming pared 1 base from V and 5 bases from J, leaving 9 bases between. The germline V gene has CDR1 MDHEN and CDR2 SYDVKM. Here the CDR3 DNA reads TGTGCCAGCAGTTTATCGGGCCGCTATCAGCCCCAGCATTTT. Translating gives CASSLSGRYQPQHF. The full variable domain, completed using reference TRBV28 and TRBJ1-5, is DVKVTQSSRYLVKRTGEKVFLECVQDMDHENMFWYRQDPGLGLRLIYFSYDVKMKEKGDIPEGYSVSREKKERFSLILESASTNQTSMYLCASSLSGRYQPQHFGDGTRLSIL.

This clone was seen just once. The chain has TRBV7-3 and TRBJ2-3; D remains unclear. This CDR3 comprises 15 residues. The V and J ends lost 3 bases and 1 base respectively, with 11 bases between them. CDR1 is SGHTA and CDR2 is FQGTGA in the germline V gene. CDR3 sequence: CASSLQAAGTDTQYF. The CDR3 DNA is TGTGCCAGCAGCTTGCAGGCGGCGGGCACAGATACGCAGTATTTT.

This sequence joins TRBV20-1 and TRBJ1-5; D gene unclear. Deletions cut 1 base from V and 7 bases from J, with 5 bases between. Germline CDR1 is DFQATT and CDR2 is SNEGSKA (reference sequence). The CDR3 loop spans 11 amino acids. The CDR3 DNA is TGCAGTGCTAGAGCGGGCCAGCCCCAGCATTTT. Protein sequence: CSARAGQPQHF.

The chain has TRBV5-1 and TRBJ2-3; no clear D gene. The V end lost 0 bases, the J end lost 2 bases, and 10 bases lay between the germline ends. The CDR3 has 15 residues. CDR1 SGHRS and CDR2 YFSETQ come from the germline V gene. CDR3 in DNA: TGCGCCAGCAGCTTGGTGGCAGCTACCACAGATACGCAGTATTTT. It specifies CASSLVAATTDTQYF.

This chain uses TRBV5-1 with TRBJ2-4; 8 bases line up with TRBD1. V lost 4 bases and J lost 8; bases outside the gene matches: 8. The CDR3 is made up of 14 amino acids. CDR1 SGHRS and CDR2 YFSETQ come from the germline V gene. The CDR3 here is CASSRGTGTDIQYF. The CDR3 DNA reads TGCGCCAGCAGCCGGGGGACAGGAACGGACATTCAGTACTTC.

This rearrangement joins TRBV7-9 to TRBJ2-6; D unclear. V lost 6 bases, J lost 0 bases, and 9 bases lay in between. Germline V gene data show CDR1 as SEHNR and CDR2 as FQNEAQ (reference sequence). The CDR3 length is 15 residues. The CDR3 is CASSWMSSGANVLTF. The CDR3 bases are TGTGCCAGCAGTTGGATGTCCTCTGGGGCCAACGTCCTGACTTTC.

The rearrangement joins TRBV9 to TRBJ2-7; no clear D. V was shortened by 3 bases and J by 4 bases, with 11 bases between the two germline ends. Germline V gene lookup returns CDR1 SGDLS and CDR2 YYNGEE. The CDR3 loop spans 13 amino acids. In nucleotides, the CDR3 is TGTGCCAGCAGCGCGGGCCAAAAATACGAGCAGTACTTC. This encodes CASSAGQKYEQYF.

This clone was recorded only once. This chain links TRBV28 with TRBJ1-1; unclear D gene. CDR1 is MDHEN and CDR2 is SYDVKM in the germline V gene. The CDR3 runs to 13 residues. The V end lost 7 bases, the J end lost 6 bases, and 15 bases lay between the germline ends. CDR3 sequence reads: CASKVPNVAEAFF. In DNA, the CDR3 is TGTGCCAGCAAGGTCCCAAATGTGGCTGAAGCTTTCTTT.

The V gene is TRBV5-1, the J gene TRBJ2-3; TRBD1 agrees at 9 bases. CDR3 length: 14 amino acids. The J segment lost 3 bases and the V segment lost 4 bases, leaving 3 bases of the junction unmatched. From germline, CDR1 is SGHRS and CDR2 YFSETQ. The CDR3 DNA reads TGCGCCAGCAGCGGGGGGACAGGGACAGATACGCAGTATTTT. The encoded protein is CASSGGTGTDTQYF. Drawing the rest from reference TRBV5-1 and TRBJ2-3, the complete variable domain is KAGVTQTPRYLIKTRGQQVTLSCSPISGHRSVSWYQQTPGQGLQFLFEYFSETQRNKGNFPGRFSGRQFSNSRSEMNVSTLELGDSALYLCASSGGTGTDTQYFGPGTRLTVL.

The gene calls are TRBV10-3 and TRBJ1-5; 9 bases map to TRBD1. The CDR3 covers 14 residues. Trimming took 6 bases from V and 6 from J; bases not matched to a gene: 6. CDR1 is ENHRY and CDR2 is SYGVKD in the germline V gene. The CDR3: CAIRGQGMGQPQHF. The CDR3 DNA is TGTGCCATCAGGGGACAGGGCATGGGTCAGCCCCAGCATTTT.

V usage is TRBV6-5 and J usage is TRBJ1-1; weak D call: TRBD1 (5 bases). Germline CDR1 and CDR2: MNHEY and SVGAGI. This CDR3 has 15 amino acids. Trimming took 2 bases from V and 5 from J, leaving 15 bases between them. This CDR3 reads CASSYLTGVGTEAFF. The CDR3 DNA reads TGTGCCAGCAGTTACCTAACAGGTGTGGGGACTGAAGCTTTCTTT.

The chain recombines TRBV5-1 with TRBJ2-1, with D unclear. There are 12 residues in the CDR3. The V end was cut by 0 bases, the J end by 8 bases, with 6 bases between. CDR1 SGHRS and CDR2 YFSETQ come from the germline V gene. CDR3 sequence reads: CASSLGEYEQFF. The CDR3 coding sequence is TGCGCCAGCAGCTTGGGTGAATATGAGCAGTTCTTC.

V usage is TRBV11-3 and J usage is TRBJ2-4; D is unresolved. V lost 3 bases to trimming and J lost 11 bases, with 20 bases between them. Germline assignment: CDR1 SGHNT and CDR2 YENEEA. This CDR3 region has 15 residues. The CDR3 DNA reads as TGTGCCAGCAGCTTGTCGTTTGGTACCGCCGAGGTTCAGTACTTC. This codes for CASSLSFGTAEVQYF.

The chain recombines TRBV4-2 with TRBJ1-3; D remains ambiguous. Between the trimmed V and J ends, which lost 2 bases and 0 bases, there was a span of 14 bases. Per germline, CDR1 LGHNA and CDR2 YNFKEQ. CDR3 length equals 17 residues. The CDR3 here is CASSQLGTALSGNTIYF. The CDR3 DNA sequence: TGTGCCAGCAGCCAATTGGGTACAGCCCTCTCTGGAAACACCATATATTTT.

This clone was seen a few times. The chain has TRBV7-5 and TRBJ1-3. TRBV7-5 is flagged as a pseudogene. The CDR3 runs to 13 residues. The CDR3 DNA reads TGTGCCAGAAGCTTAGAGGCGGGAAACACCATATATTTT. Amino acid sequence: CARSLEAGNTIYF.

This chain links TRBV4-3 with TRBJ2-6; D gene uncertain. In germline, CDR1 is LGHNA, CDR2 YSLEER. This CDR3 has 16 residues. Trimming cost V 0 bases and J 1 base, with 7 bases left between them. The CDR3 region is CASSQEGGSGANVLTF. The CDR3 DNA reads as TGCGCCAGCAGCCAAGAAGGTGGGTCTGGGGCCAACGTCCTGACTTTC.

The genes are TRBV5-1 and TRBJ2-7; TRBD1 might be the D (6 bases). Germline-derived CDR1 and CDR2 are SGHRS and YFSETQ. CDR3 length: 15 residues. Trimming cost V 0 bases and J 0 bases, with 10 bases left between them. CDR3 in amino acids: CASSLVQGSSYEQYF. DNA of the CDR3: TGCGCCAGCAGCTTGGTACAGGGCAGCTCCTACGAGCAGTACTTC.

The chain carries TRBV7-8 and TRBJ1-1, with D unclear. Germline lookup yields CDR1 SGHVS and CDR2 FQNEAQ. Trimming left V 1 base short and J 2 bases short, with 5 bases between. The CDR3 totals 13 residues. The CDR3 is CASSLDLNTEAFF. CDR3 nucleotide sequence: TGTGCCAGCAGCTTAGACCTTAACACTGAAGCTTTCTTT.

The chain has TRBV5-8 and TRBJ1-2; maybe TRBD1 (5 bases). CDR1 and CDR2 (germline): SGHTS, YDEGEE. Trimming left V 0 bases short and J 2 bases short, with 11 bases between. The CDR3 is made up of 15 amino acids. The CDR3 here is CASSLGFGANYGYTF. As DNA, the CDR3 is TGTGCCAGCAGCTTGGGATTCGGGGCGAACTATGGCTACACCTTC.

V gene TRBV18 combines with J gene TRBJ1-3; the match to TRBD1 covers 10 bases. Germline CDR1 is KGHSH and CDR2 is LQKENI. CDR3 size: 14 residues. The V and J ends lost 4 bases and 4 bases, in that order; junction bases with no gene match: 1. This chain's CDR3 is CASSRDRGGNTIYF. The CDR3 DNA is TGTGCCAGCTCACGGGACAGGGGAGGAAACACCATATATTTT.

The chain has TRBV27 and TRBJ2-5; 9 nucleotides align to TRBD2. Per the germline V gene, CDR1 is MNHEY and CDR2 is SMNVEV (reference sequence). V shed 5 bases and J 5 bases; nucleotides not matched to a gene: 12. The length of the CDR3 is 16 residues. The CDR3 protein is CASSDDAAGGGETQYF. The CDR3 nucleotides read TGTGCCAGCAGTGATGACGCAGCGGGGGGTGGGGAGACCCAGTACTTC.